The clone carrying this T cell receptor beta chain was seen more than once but under ten times. Germline values: CDR1 SGHDT, CDR2 YYEEEE. V lost 4 bases and J 6 bases, leaving 16 bases between the germline ends. This CDR3 is 14 amino acids long. Semi-nested PCR with Nested Universal Primer A followed constant-region reverse priming of full-length variable regions. TCRdb used MiXCR to reprocess the 5' RACE reads, holding one entry per CDR3 protein. The data contain 7,500 to 8,500 distinct CDR3 sequences, around half of them singletons. The source material was memory CD4+ T cells sorted from a lymph node. Subset reported: memory CD4+ T cells, CD4+CD45RO+CD25-. The sequence was obtained from a female donor with breast cancer. V and J are TRBV5-6 and TRBJ1-2; D may be TRBD1 (6 bases). The CDR3 protein is CASSQQGLNHGYTF. The CDR3 DNA reads TGTGCCAGCAGCCAACAGGGACTTAATCATGGCTACACCTTC.